One sample yielded the 17 T cell receptor beta chains listed below, sequenced in a study of Ad26.COV2.S vaccination and SARS-CoV-2 variants. Treatment of the sample: around 19 received Ad26.COV2.S at low or high dose, single or two shots; several received placebo; per-sample allocation not given. Samples came from day 63 after the first vaccine or placebo injection. Assay: immunoSEQ multiplex PCR; the TCRdb copy retains only in-frame clones and omits some. The sample has fewer than 900,000 clones, 89% seen once. Sequences were derived from peripheral blood, sampled in a trial of Ad26.COV2.S vaccine versus placebo. The receptors derive from a person aged 18 to 59 who received the Ad26.COV2.S COVID-19 vaccine or a placebo.

This sequence joins TRBV27 and TRBJ2-1; D may be TRBD2 (6 bases). Deletions cut 5 bases from V and 4 bases from J, with 15 bases between. The CDR3 sequence is 15 residues long. Germline CDR1 reads MNHEY; CDR2 reads SMNVEV (reference sequence). The CDR3 spells CASSPRDHLYNEQFF. Here the CDR3 DNA reads TGTGCCAGCAGTCCGCGGGACCACCTATACAATGAGCAGTTCTTC.

The CDR3 DNA follows: TGTGCCAGCAGCCGGGACAGGGCCGGTGAAAAACTGTTTTTT. This gives the protein CASSRDRAGEKLFF. The J gene is TRBJ1-4, the V gene TRBV2, with 9 bases identical to TRBD1. The CDR3 contains 14 residues. The germline gives CDR1 SNHLY, CDR2 FYNNEI. V lost 6 bases, J lost 7 bases, and 6 bases stayed unmatched.

The chain combines TRBV7-3 with TRBJ2-3; TRBD1 matches 7 bases. Germline trimming cut 6 bases from V and 1 base from J; bases unmatched to any gene: 7. This CDR3 has 15 residues. Germline V lookup: CDR1 SGHTA, CDR2 FQGTGA. CDR3 bases: TGTGCCAGCAGTCTTCCGGGACAGCGCACAGATACGCAGTATTTT. Translated, it gives CASSLPGQRTDTQYF.

The gene calls are TRBV15 and TRBJ2-7, with no clear D. V lost 0 bases and J lost 2, with 11 bases in between. The CDR3 is 15 amino acids. Germline CDR1 LNHNV, CDR2 YYDKDF (reference sequence). The CDR3 here is CATSRERSWAYEQYF. In nucleotides, the CDR3 is TGTGCCACCAGCAGAGAACGGTCCTGGGCCTACGAGCAGTACTTC.

The V and J genes are TRBV30 and TRBJ1-2, with D hard to call. Per the germline V gene, CDR1 is GTSNPN and CDR2 is SVGIG (reference sequence). The CDR3 consists of 14 residues. V gave up 0 bases and J gave up 6 bases, with 14 bases separating them. The CDR3 DNA sequence: TGTGCCTGGAGTGTAGATGGGAACGGTCATGGCTACACCTTC. This codes for CAWSVDGNGHGYTF.

The CDR3 spells CASSPGVIVYNEQFF. The CDR3, as DNA: TGTGCCAGCTCACCAGGGGTTATAGTCTACAATGAGCAGTTCTTC. The rearrangement uses TRBV18 and TRBJ2-1, with D unclear. V gave up 2 bases and J gave up 3 bases, with 11 bases separating them. The CDR3 totals 15 residues. Looked up from germline, CDR1 is KGHSH and CDR2 is LQKENI.

This clone was seen only a few times. This chain connects TRBV4-2 to TRBJ1-5; D gene unclear. The CDR3 has 15 amino acids. Per the germline V gene, CDR1 is LGHNA and CDR2 is YNFKEQ. Deletions cut 0 bases from V and 0 bases from J, with 6 bases between. CDR3 sequence: CASSQDGDSNQPQHF. In DNA form, the CDR3 reads TGTGCCAGCAGCCAAGACGGGGATAGCAATCAGCCCCAGCATTTT.

This clone was detected once. The chain carries TRBV4-1 and TRBJ2-2; TRBD2 aligns across 8 bases. With 1 base clipped from V and 5 bases from J, the junction kept 9 bases outside the gene matches. Germline CDR1 and CDR2: MGHRA and YSYEKL. The CDR3 is 17 residues long. CDR3 sequence (DNA): TGCGCCAGCAGCCAAGCCGACTTAGCGGGGCTAACCGGGGAGCTGTTTTTT. This sequence encodes CASSQADLAGLTGELFF.

The chain employs TRBV6-1 and TRBJ2-1; TRBD2 agrees at 8 bases. After removal of 3 bases from V and 0 bases from J, the junction contained 4 bases not matched to a gene. The CDR3 contains 16 residues. Germline V gene data show CDR1 as MNHNS and CDR2 as SASEGT. The DNA of the CDR3 is TGTGCCAGCAGTGACCTAGCGGGTGCCTCCTACAATGAGCAGTTCTTC. It specifies CASSDLAGASYNEQFF.

The V call is TRBV6-5, the J call TRBJ2-7, with D possibly matching TRBD2 (6 bases). The ends were cut back, 9 bases at V and 6 bases at J, with 15 bases in the middle. The CDR3 sequence is 12 residues long. The germline V gene has CDR1 MNHEY and CDR2 SVGAGI. Here the CDR3 DNA reads TGTGCCAGTCAGCGCCGGGGAGGCGAGCAGTACTTC. Protein product: CASQRRGGEQYF.

The V gene is TRBV10-1, the J gene TRBJ1-2; unclear D gene. The germline V gene has CDR1 WNHNN and CDR2 SYGVQD (reference sequence). CDR3 size: 14 residues. Trimming removed 6 bases at V and 4 bases at J, with 15 bases between. The CDR3 here is CASSPSGVPYGYTF. CDR3 nucleotide sequence: TGCGCCAGCAGCCCGAGCGGAGTGCCCTATGGCTACACCTTC.

This clone was counted a single time. The rearrangement uses TRBV6-5 and TRBJ1-1, with D possibly TRBD1 on 5 matching bases. The V gene lost 5 bases and the J gene lost 5 bases, with 12 bases spanning the gap. Germline V gene data show CDR1 as MNHEY and CDR2 as SVGAGI. CDR3 length equals 13 residues. CDR3 in amino acids: CASSLKGRTEAFF. CDR3 bases: TGTGCCAGCAGTCTAAAGGGACGGACTGAAGCTTTCTTT.

In this sample, this clone turned up once. This sequence joins TRBV14 and TRBJ2-5, with 7 nucleotides matching TRBD2. V shed 3 bases, J shed 2 bases, and the junction held 6 bases outside the gene matches. The CDR3 runs 15 residues. Germline V gene lookup returns CDR1 SGHDN and CDR2 FVKESK. The CDR3, as DNA: TGTGCCAGCAGCCAGGAGGCTAGCGGACAAGAGACCCAGTACTTC. Translated, it gives CASSQEASGQETQYF.

CDR3 nucleotide sequence: TGTGCCAGCAGCTTAGGGAGTAGGCTCGCCTACGAGCAGTACTTC. It is translated as CASSLGSRLAYEQYF. The rearrangement links TRBV7-8 to TRBJ2-7; no reliable D call. The CDR3 has 15 residues. The germline V gene has CDR1 SGHVS and CDR2 FQNEAQ. The V end lost 1 base, the J end lost 2 bases, and 12 bases lay between the germline ends. Together with reference TRBV7-8 and TRBJ2-7, the CDR3 gives the full variable domain: GAGVSQSPRYKVAKRGQDVALRCDPISGHVSLFWYQQALGQGPEFLTYFQNEAQLDKSGLPSDRFFAERPEGSVSTLKIQRTQQEDSAVYLCASSLGSRLAYEQYFGPGTRLTVT.

This rearrangement joins TRBV7-2 to TRBJ2-2, with 12 bases matching TRBD1. Trimming removed 5 bases from V and 7 bases from J; junction bases left unmatched: 5. This CDR3 region has 15 residues. Per the germline V gene, CDR1 is SGHTA and CDR2 is FQGNSA. The CDR3 DNA is TGTGCCAGCAGCCGGGACAGGGGGCCGGTCGGGGAGCTGTTTTTT. Protein: CASSRDRGPVGELFF. The complete variable domain, with remaining parts taken from reference TRBV7-2 and TRBJ2-2, reads GAGVSQSPSNKVTEKGKDVELRCDPISGHTALYWYRQSLGQGLEFLIYFQGNSAPDKSGLPSDRFSAERTGGSVSTLTIQRTQQEDSAVYLCASSRDRGPVGELFFGEGSRLTVL.

The genes are TRBV7-6 and TRBJ2-3; no definite D call. The CDR3 has 14 residues. The germline V gene encodes CDR1 SGHVS and CDR2 FNYEAQ. Trimming pared 3 bases from V and 6 bases from J, leaving 13 bases between. The CDR3 protein is CASSLGLSPDTQYF. For the CDR3, the DNA is TGTGCCAGCAGCTTGGGTTTAAGCCCCGATACGCAGTATTTT.

The V gene is TRBV18, the J gene TRBJ1-4; D unresolved. Germline V gene lookup returns CDR1 KGHSH and CDR2 LQKENI. V lost 0 bases, J lost 7 bases, and 15 bases lay in between. The CDR3 totals 16 residues. The CDR3 sequence: CASSPPSPKTSEKLFF. CDR3 in DNA: TGTGCCAGCTCACCACCCTCCCCTAAAACCTCTGAAAAACTGTTTTTT.